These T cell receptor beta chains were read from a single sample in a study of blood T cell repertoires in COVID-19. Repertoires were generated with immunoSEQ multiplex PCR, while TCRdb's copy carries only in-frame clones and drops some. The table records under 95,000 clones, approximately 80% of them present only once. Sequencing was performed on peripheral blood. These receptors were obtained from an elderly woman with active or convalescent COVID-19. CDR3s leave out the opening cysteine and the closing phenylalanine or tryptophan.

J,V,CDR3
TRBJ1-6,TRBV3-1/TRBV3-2,ASSQDSPPLH
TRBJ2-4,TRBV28,ASSLSGGTDIQY
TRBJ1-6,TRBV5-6,ASSWGTGVSNSPLH
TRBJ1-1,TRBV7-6,ASSLSGEWAAEAF
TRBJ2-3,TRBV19,ASSMNPAADFTDTQY
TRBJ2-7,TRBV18,ASSPSSGSFVYEQY
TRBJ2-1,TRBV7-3,ASSEGAANNEQF
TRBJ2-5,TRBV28,ASSFKWDSETQY
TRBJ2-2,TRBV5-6,ASSLVITGELF
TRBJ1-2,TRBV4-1,ASSQVPSNYGYT
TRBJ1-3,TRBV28,ASRVGSSGNTIY
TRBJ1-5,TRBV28,ASNSRGQPQH
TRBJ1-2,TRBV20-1,SASRDRGNGYT
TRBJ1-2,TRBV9,ASSAAGQPNYGYT
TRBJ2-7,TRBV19,ASSPPGTGSSYEQY
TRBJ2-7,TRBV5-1,ASSLAVDRRGEQY
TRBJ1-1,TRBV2,ASSELRVNTEAF
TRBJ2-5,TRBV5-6,ASSRGLAGGAETQY
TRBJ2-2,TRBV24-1,ATSDFGNTGELF
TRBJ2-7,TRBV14,ASSQGLAGSYEQY
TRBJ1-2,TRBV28,ASGGSRYT
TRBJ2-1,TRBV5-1,ASSLSGLNNEQF
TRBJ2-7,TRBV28,ASSLSRAGLSSYEQY
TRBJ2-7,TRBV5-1,ASSLGIDRGDEQY
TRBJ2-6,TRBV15,ATSQGRSGANVLT
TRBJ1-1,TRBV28,ASSRITGVETEAF
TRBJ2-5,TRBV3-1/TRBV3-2,ASRRQAFQETQY
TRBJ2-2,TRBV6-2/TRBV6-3,ASSSSRTGSTGELF
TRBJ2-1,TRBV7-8,ASSPDGVINNEQF
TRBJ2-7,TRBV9,ASSPTPRLIYEQY
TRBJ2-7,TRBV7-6,ASSLSDSHLAEQY
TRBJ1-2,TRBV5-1,ASSSRMGTDYGYT
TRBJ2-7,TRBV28,ASSLGGLGEQY
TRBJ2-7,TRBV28,ASLRTGGTYEQY
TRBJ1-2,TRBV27,ASRGTDYGYT
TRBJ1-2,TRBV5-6,ASSFSPGNYGYT
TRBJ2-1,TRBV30,AVTHASAYNEQF
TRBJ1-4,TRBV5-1,ASSLGLNEKLF
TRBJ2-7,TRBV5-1,ASSLSQGYEQY
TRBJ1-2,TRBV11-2,ASSSQAGTVAF
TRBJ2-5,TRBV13,ASSLVYQETQY
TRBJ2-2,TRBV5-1,ASSFTGWSAGELF
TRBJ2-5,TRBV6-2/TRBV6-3,ASSNGLAGGQETQY
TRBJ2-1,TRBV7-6,ASSFSGRNEQF
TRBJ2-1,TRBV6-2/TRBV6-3,ASSSPGQGIRDEQF
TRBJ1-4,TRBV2,ASSGLEGEKLF
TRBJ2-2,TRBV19,ASSIDRGGLF
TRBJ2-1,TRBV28,ASRGRGRRFINEQF
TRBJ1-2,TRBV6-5,ASSRDRNYGYT
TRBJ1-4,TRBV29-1,SVEDTAREKLF
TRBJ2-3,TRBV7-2,ASSKDRGEGTDTQY
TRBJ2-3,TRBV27,ASKGASQADTQY